The 9 T cell receptor beta chains in this list originate from one sample, sequenced in a study of cytomegalovirus exposure and HLA in healthy donors. PCR primers comprised 60 Vbeta and 13 Jbeta primers. Method: immunoSEQ multiplex PCR; TCRdb's copy keeps in-frame clones and lacks some. The sample holds about 130,000 clones, around 72% seen once. Sequenced material: PBMCs. These receptors all come from a man aged 25-40 years in good health and CMV-seronegative.

A few counts support this clone. The genes are TRBV10-1 and TRBJ2-7, with 9 bases matching TRBD1. Per the germline V gene, CDR1 is WNHNN and CDR2 is SYGVQD (reference sequence). The J segment lost 3 bases and the V segment lost 3 bases, leaving 6 bases of the junction unmatched. The CDR3 sequence is 15 residues long. CDR3 bases: TGCGCCAGCAGTGAAGGACAGGGGCCATACTACGAGCAGTACTTC. Translation gives CASSEGQGPYYEQYF.

This chain joins TRBV28 and TRBJ1-5; TRBD1 might be the D (5 bases). V lost 6 bases and J 11 bases, leaving 14 bases between the germline ends. This CDR3 spans 12 amino acids. Germline V gene lookup returns CDR1 MDHEN and CDR2 SYDVKM. The CDR3 region is CASSIGTRAQHF. The CDR3 DNA is TGTGCCAGCAGCATCGGGACTCGGGCCCAGCATTTT.

The chain uses TRBV30 and TRBJ1-2; D possibly corresponds to TRBD1 (6 bases). V was cut by 0 bases and J by 4 bases, with 12 bases left in between. The V gene's germline CDR1 is GTSNPN and CDR2 SVGIG (reference sequence). The CDR3 has 14 residues. The CDR3 here is CAWSVNRVGYGYTF. DNA for the CDR3: TGTGCCTGGAGTGTAAACAGGGTGGGCTATGGCTACACCTTC.

V usage is TRBV28 and J usage is TRBJ2-5; TRBD2 might be the D (7 bases). The ends were cut back, 2 bases at V and 0 bases at J, with 16 bases in the middle. The CDR3 consists of 17 residues. Germline V gene lookup returns CDR1 MDHEN and CDR2 SYDVKM. The CDR3 nucleotides are TGTGCCAGCAGTTTAGAATGGGGGGGCATAGACCAAGAGACCCAGTACTTC. It codes for CASSLEWGGIDQETQYF. Supplemented by reference TRBV28 and TRBJ2-5, the full variable domain reads DVKVTQSSRYLVKRTGEKVFLECVQDMDHENMFWYRQDPGLGLRLIYFSYDVKMKEKGDIPEGYSVSREKKERFSLILESASTNQTSMYLCASSLEWGGIDQETQYFGPGTRLLVL.

This clone was counted a single time. V is TRBV4-3 and J is TRBJ1-6; D uncertain. V was cut by 4 bases and J by 6 bases, with 10 bases left in between. The CDR3 spans 14 residues. In germline, CDR1 is LGHNA, CDR2 YSLEER. The CDR3 reads CASSPAAGNSPLHF. CDR3 nucleotide sequence: TGCGCCAGCAGCCCAGCGGCGGGTAATTCACCCCTCCACTTT.

This chain connects TRBV7-9 to TRBJ2-1, with a possible D match to TRBD2 (5 bases). V was clipped by 5 bases and J by 5 bases, with 16 bases between them. The germline V gene encodes CDR1 SEHNR and CDR2 FQNEAQ (reference sequence). The CDR3 has 15 residues. CDR3 sequence reads: CASSHPGGLNNEQFF. As DNA, the CDR3 is TGTGCCAGCAGCCATCCGGGCGGGCTTAACAATGAGCAGTTCTTC.

V usage is TRBV28 and J usage is TRBJ1-1; D gene unclear. CDR1 MDHEN and CDR2 SYDVKM come from the germline V gene. V shed 5 bases and J shed 1 base, with 11 bases lying between them. The CDR3 covers 14 residues. The CDR3: CASSATRSNTEAFF. CDR3 in DNA: TGTGCCAGCAGTGCCACCCGGTCGAACACTGAAGCTTTCTTT. Combining the CDR3 with reference TRBV28 and TRBJ1-1 gives the whole variable domain DVKVTQSSRYLVKRTGEKVFLECVQDMDHENMFWYRQDPGLGLRLIYFSYDVKMKEKGDIPEGYSVSREKKERFSLILESASTNQTSMYLCASSATRSNTEAFFGQGTRLTVV.

The chain carries TRBV20-1 and TRBJ2-1, with 9 nucleotides matching TRBD1. Trimming took 5 bases from V and 10 from J; bases not matched to a gene: 3. The CDR3 has 11 amino acids. Germline V gives CDR1 DFQATT, CDR2 SNEGSKA (reference sequence). The CDR3 sequence: CSAWDREEQFF. CDR3 bases: TGCAGTGCTTGGGACAGGGAGGAGCAGTTCTTC.

This clone was detected a few times. This chain uses TRBV5-5 with TRBJ1-3, with a tentative D call TRBD1 (6 bases). V gave up 2 bases and J gave up 9 bases, with 18 bases separating them. Germline CDR1 and CDR2: SGHKS and YYEKEE (reference sequence). The CDR3 runs 15 residues. CDR3 protein: CASSLSRQEQGTIYF. In DNA, the CDR3 is TGTGCCAGCAGCTTATCCCGACAGGAGCAGGGCACCATATATTTT.